The rows below give T cell receptor beta chains drawn from one sample of a study of Graves' ophthalmopathy and Graves' hyperthyroidism. MiXCR, applied by TCRdb to the multiplex PCR reads, yields one record per CDR3 protein. The sample yields around 1,000,000 distinct CDR3 sequences, 35% to 40% seen once. The specimen was peripheral blood or thyroid tissue (not recorded which). The receptors derive from an adult man with Graves' hyperthyroidism. Each CDR3 is given with its conserved first and last residue. D genes are given only for firm matches. Clone size appears in some rows only: once, few, many, or a class for an expanded clone.

d_call | v_call | clone_size | cdr3_aa
TRBD2 | TRBV29-1 | few | CSVGISGSWADTQYF
NA | TRBV15 | few | CATSSVGAEQFF
NA | TRBV24-1 | few | CATKGLSNQPQHF
NA | TRBV13 | many | CASSLLRAGQHGYTF
NA | TRBV7-3 | many | CASSRTGSETQYF
NA | TRBV7-2 | NA | CASSLIVRGNEQYF
NA | TRBV14 | NA | CASSQRGHSSSYNSPLHF
TRBD1 | TRBV2 | NA | CATGPGQGYTF
NA | TRBV2 | many | CADRDSNTGELFF
TRBD1 | TRBV20-1 | many | CSARTGWTGELFF
TRBD2 | TRBV28 | NA | CASTLYTSGSYEQYF
NA | TRBV9 | many | CASSAAGGANTEAFF
NA | TRBV15 | many | CATSLGRGTGEAFF
NA | TRBV29-1 | NA | CSVVAGVGEAFF
NA | TRBV6-6 | NA | CASNNMLGRTAYEQYF
TRBD1 | TRBV6-6 | NA | CASSLPGQAGNTEAFF
TRBD1 | TRBV7-9 | many | CASSLVRTGAMDTEAFF
NA | TRBV19 | NA | CAWTGRRPTGELFF
TRBD1 | TRBV24-1 | NA | CASKSGTGVLYEQYF
NA | TRBV15 | NA | CATSREITGGEEQYF
TRBD1 | TRBV11-2 | few | CASSLGQKINYEQYF
NA | TRBV30 | few | CAWAQSSGANVLTF
NA | TRBV20-1 | many | CRAQGPEQYF
TRBD1 | TRBV4-3 | few | CASSQELGQRNEKLFF
NA | TRBV4-3 | many | CASSQQGIEETQYF
NA | TRBV6-5 | NA | CASSYAVGTNYEQYF
NA | TRBV20-1 | many | CSALPGSSYTF
NA | TRBV9 | once | CASSVGGGGRQHF
NA | TRBV5-1 | few | CASSVGRVSGREKLFF
NA | TRBV27 | few | CASSLSIRGLTEAFF
TRBD1 | TRBV2 | NA | CASTSSGWGQGAYEQYF
NA | TRBV5-6 | NA | CASSLRFTNYGYTF
NA | TRBV10-3 | NA | CAISDPGTPGQPQHF
NA | TRBV10-3 | few | CASSYGGHSNQPQHF
TRBD2 | TRBV7-2 | NA | CASSPGTSGAGELFF
NA | TRBV29-1 | many | CSARDGQETQYF
NA | TRBV2 | many | CASKFGYEQYF
NA | TRBV9 | few | CASSPGPTNTGELFF
TRBD2 | TRBV4-3 | NA | CASSQDFSLAGSPQYF
NA | TRBV11-2 | many | CASSLQESYEQYF